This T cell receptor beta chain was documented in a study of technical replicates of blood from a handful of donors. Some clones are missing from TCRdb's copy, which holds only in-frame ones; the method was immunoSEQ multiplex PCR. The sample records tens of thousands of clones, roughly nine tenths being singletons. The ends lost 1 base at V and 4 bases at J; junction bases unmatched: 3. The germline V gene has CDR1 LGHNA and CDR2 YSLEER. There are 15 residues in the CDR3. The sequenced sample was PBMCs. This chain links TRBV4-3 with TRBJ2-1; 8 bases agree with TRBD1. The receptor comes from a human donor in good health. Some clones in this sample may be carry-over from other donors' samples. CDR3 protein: CASSQGQGAYNEQFF. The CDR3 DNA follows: TGCGCCAGCAGCCAAGGTCAGGGGGCGTACAATGAGCAGTTCTTC.